These 10 T cell receptor beta chains share one sample of origin, sequenced in a study of T-cell reconstitution after alpha-beta-depleted transplantation in children. A TCRbeta library incorporating unique molecular identifiers was prepared. One entry per CDR3 protein, called by TCRdb with MiXCR from the PCR reads. The sample holds 450,000 to 700,000 distinct CDR3 sequences, 27% seen once. Sample: PBMCs, taken before TCRalphabeta/CD19-depleted stem cell transplant. These receptors were collected from a boy under three years old with Wiskott-Aldrich syndrome, due to receive a stem cell transplant.

There are a few counts of this clonotype. The chain is built from TRBV20-1 and TRBJ2-1; 9 bases map to TRBD2. J was trimmed by 0 bases and V by 3 bases; bases with no gene match: 9. The CDR3 extends over 17 amino acids. CDR1 and CDR2 from the germline V gene are DFQATT and SNEGSKA (reference sequence). CDR3 sequence reads: CSASSVLAGSSYNEQFF. CDR3 DNA sequence: TGCAGTGCTAGCTCGGTGCTAGCGGGGAGCTCCTACAATGAGCAGTTCTTC.

The chain has TRBV20-1 and TRBJ2-5; 7 bases map to TRBD2. There are 14 residues in the CDR3. Germline V gene lookup returns CDR1 DFQATT and CDR2 SNEGSKA (reference sequence). V lost 5 bases, J lost 6 bases, and 12 bases stayed unmatched. The CDR3 DNA sequence: TGCAGTGCTTACCTGGCGGGAGAAGGGAAGACCCAGTACTTC. Translation gives CSAYLAGEGKTQYF.

Here the CDR3 DNA reads TGCAGCGTTAGCTGGACTTCGTCCTACGAGCAGTACTTC. It is translated as CSVSWTSSYEQYF. The chain employs TRBV29-1 and TRBJ2-7; D might be TRBD2 (5 bases). The CDR3 consists of 13 residues. Trimming took off 5 bases at V and 1 base at J, with 12 bases between the two ends. Germline V gives CDR1 SQVTM, CDR2 ANQGSEA.

The V gene is TRBV6-2 or TRBV6-3, the J gene TRBJ2-2; no clear D. The V and J ends lost 2 bases and 4 bases respectively, with 5 bases between them. Germline V lookup: CDR1 MNHEY, CDR2 SVGEGT. This CDR3 is built from 13 residues. The CDR3 region has the DNA TGTGCCAGCAGTTACATCCCCACCGGGGAGCTGTTTTTT. Translated, it gives CASSYIPTGELFF.

V and J are TRBV20-1 and TRBJ2-7; 12 nucleotides line up with TRBD2. CDR3 length: 16 residues. Germline V lookup: CDR1 DFQATT, CDR2 SNEGSKA (reference sequence). Trimming at V came to 3 bases and at J to 5 bases, leaving 11 bases not matched to a gene. The CDR3 loop is CSASQGLAGYPDEQYF. The CDR3, as DNA: TGCAGTGCTAGTCAAGGACTAGCGGGATATCCGGACGAGCAGTACTTC.

This clonotype was observed a few times. The V and J genes are TRBV28 and TRBJ2-5; 11 nucleotides align to TRBD2. Germline V gives CDR1 MDHEN, CDR2 SYDVKM. The CDR3 has 19 amino acids. Trimming removed 3 bases from V and 2 bases from J; junction bases left unmatched: 14. The CDR3 spells CASSFGWQSSGRMQETQYF. In DNA form, the CDR3 reads TGTGCCAGCAGTTTCGGATGGCAGTCTAGCGGGAGGATGCAAGAGACCCAGTACTTC.

A single count supports this clonotype. CDR3 residues: CSASPLAGVYEQYF. CDR3 bases: TGCAGTGCTAGCCCCCTAGCGGGGGTCTACGAGCAGTACTTC. The chain joins TRBV20-1 to TRBJ2-7; TRBD2 aligns across 10 bases. Trimming took 3 bases from V and 3 from J; bases not matched to a gene: 5. This CDR3 is built from 14 residues. Germline V gene sequence: CDR1 DFQATT, CDR2 SNEGSKA (reference sequence).

The chain carries TRBV5-1 and TRBJ2-7; weak D call: TRBD1 (6 bases). CDR1 is SGHRS and CDR2 is YFSETQ in the germline V gene. This CDR3 is built from 13 residues. The V end lost 4 bases, the J end lost 2 bases, and 10 bases lay between the germline ends. This CDR3 reads CASSLNRAYEQYF. DNA of the CDR3: TGCGCCAGCAGCCTGAACAGGGCCTACGAGCAGTACTTC.

There are many counts of this clonotype. The chain couples TRBV27 to TRBJ1-4; 8 bases are a match to TRBD1. This CDR3 has 15 residues. Trimming removed 6 bases from V and 7 bases from J; junction bases left unmatched: 10. Germline assignment: CDR1 MNHEY and CDR2 SMNVEV (reference sequence). This chain's CDR3 is CASSPNRGSVEKLFF. The CDR3 DNA follows: TGTGCCAGCAGCCCCAACAGGGGGAGTGTTGAAAAACTGTTTTTT.

This clonotype has a handful of counts. The chain uses TRBV20-1 and TRBJ2-1; the D is unclear. The germline CDR1 and CDR2 sequences are DFQATT and SNEGSKA (reference sequence). This CDR3 has 14 residues. V dropped 3 bases and J dropped 0 bases, with 9 bases sitting between them. CDR3 in DNA: TGCAGTGCTAGCTTTGGCGGCTCCTACAATGAGCAGTTCTTC. It specifies CSASFGGSYNEQFF.